Ten or more counts support the clone carrying this T cell receptor (beta chain). Germline CDR1 is DFQATT and CDR2 is SNEGSKA (reference sequence). With 1 base removed from V and 5 bases from J, the gap between germline ends came to 18 bases. This CDR3 is 16 amino acids long. TCRdb redid the calling of the 5' RACE reads with MiXCR, one entry per CDR3 protein. The table lists fewer than 65,000 distinct CDR3 sequences, roughly an eighth of them singletons. This sample was included in a study of early T cells in non-severe SARS-CoV-2 infection. The source material was whole blood. J is TRBJ2-1 and V is TRBV20-1; maybe TRBD2 (6 bases). The TCR sequence derives from an adult who was a healthcare worker with PCR-confirmed SARS-CoV-2 infection or an uninfected control (not recorded which). CDR3 DNA: TGCAGTGCTAGAGGCTCACCGGGGCGGGGCAACAATGAGCAGTTCTTC. This translates into CSARGSPGRGNNEQFF.